This T cell receptor (beta chain) was sequenced in a study of T cells in Graves' hyperthyroidism and ophthalmopathy. Trimming left V 0 bases short and J 5 bases short, with 10 bases between. The V gene's germline CDR1 is LGHNA and CDR2 YSLEER. This CDR3 has 14 residues. The TCR beta CDR3 regions underwent amplification using RNA transcripts as the source. A set of HTBI primers served as the primers for a first-round RT-PCR of the TCR CDR3. TCRdb analysed the multiplex PCR reads with MiXCR anew, one entry per CDR3 protein. The sample has more than 500,000 distinct CDR3 sequences, about 16% seen once. Each diagnosis was grounded in clinical symptoms, serum thyroxine and TRAb, thyroid ultrasound, and orbital computed tomography.

The sequenced sample consisted of blood. The chain employs TRBV4-3 and TRBJ2-5, with a possible D match to TRBD2 (6 bases). This TCR was recovered from a woman aged 25 to 39 with Graves' ophthalmopathy. In nucleotides, the CDR3 is TGCGCCAGCAGCCAAGAGGAGGGGAGGGAGACCCAGTACTTC. It specifies CASSQEEGRETQYF.